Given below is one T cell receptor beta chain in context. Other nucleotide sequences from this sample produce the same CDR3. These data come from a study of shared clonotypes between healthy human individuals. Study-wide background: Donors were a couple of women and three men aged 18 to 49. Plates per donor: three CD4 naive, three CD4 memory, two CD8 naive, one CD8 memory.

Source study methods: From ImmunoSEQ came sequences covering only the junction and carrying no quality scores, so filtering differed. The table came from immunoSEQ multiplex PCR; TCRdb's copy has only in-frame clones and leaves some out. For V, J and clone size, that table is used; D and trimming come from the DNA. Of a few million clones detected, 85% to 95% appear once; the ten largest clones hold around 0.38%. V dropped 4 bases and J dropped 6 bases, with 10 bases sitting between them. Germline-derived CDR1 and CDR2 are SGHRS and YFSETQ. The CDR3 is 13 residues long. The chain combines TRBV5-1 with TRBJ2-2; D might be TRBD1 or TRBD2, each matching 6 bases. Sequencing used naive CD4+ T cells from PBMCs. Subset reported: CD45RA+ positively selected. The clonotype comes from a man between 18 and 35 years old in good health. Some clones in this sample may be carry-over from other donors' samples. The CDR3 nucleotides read TGCGCCAGCAGCCTTAGGGGGGCCGGGGAGCTGTTTTTT. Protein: CASSLRGAGELFF.